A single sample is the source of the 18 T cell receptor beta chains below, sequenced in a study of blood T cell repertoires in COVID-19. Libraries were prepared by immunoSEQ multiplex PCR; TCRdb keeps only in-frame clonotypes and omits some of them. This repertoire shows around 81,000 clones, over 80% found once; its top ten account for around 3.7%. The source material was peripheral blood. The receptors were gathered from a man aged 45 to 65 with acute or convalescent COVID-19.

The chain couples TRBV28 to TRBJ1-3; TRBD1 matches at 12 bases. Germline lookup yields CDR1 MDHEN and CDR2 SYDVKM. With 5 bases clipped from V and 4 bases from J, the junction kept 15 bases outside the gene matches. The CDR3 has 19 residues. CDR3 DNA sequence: TGTGCCAGCAGTAGCTGGGACAGGGGGCTTACGGGTGGAGGAAACACCATATATTTT. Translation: CASSSWDRGLTGGGNTIYF.

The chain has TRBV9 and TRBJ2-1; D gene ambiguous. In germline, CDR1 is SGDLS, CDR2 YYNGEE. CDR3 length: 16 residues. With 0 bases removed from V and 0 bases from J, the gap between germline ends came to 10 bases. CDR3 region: CASSVGTTSSYNEQFF. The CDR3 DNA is TGTGCCAGCAGCGTAGGAACAACAAGCTCCTACAATGAGCAGTTCTTC.

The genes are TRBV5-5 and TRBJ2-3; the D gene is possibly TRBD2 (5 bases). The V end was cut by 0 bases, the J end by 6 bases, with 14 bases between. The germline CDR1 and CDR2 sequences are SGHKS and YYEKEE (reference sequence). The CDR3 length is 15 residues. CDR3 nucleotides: TGTGCCAGCAGCTTGGATTCTCGGGGTCTGGATACGCAGTATTTT. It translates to CASSLDSRGLDTQYF. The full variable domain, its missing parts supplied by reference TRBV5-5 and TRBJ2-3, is DAGVTQSPTHLIKTRGQQVTLRCSPISGHKSVSWYQQVLGQGPQFIFQYYEKEERGRGNFPDRFSARQFPNYSSELNVNALLLGDSALYLCASSLDSRGLDTQYFGPGTRLTVL.

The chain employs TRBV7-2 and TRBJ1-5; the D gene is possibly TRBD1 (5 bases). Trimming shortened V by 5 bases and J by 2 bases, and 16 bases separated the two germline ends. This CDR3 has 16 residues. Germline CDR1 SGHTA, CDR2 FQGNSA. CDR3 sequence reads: CASSARQGGGNQPQHF. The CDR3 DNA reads TGTGCCAGCAGCGCCCGGCAGGGCGGTGGCAATCAGCCCCAGCATTTT.

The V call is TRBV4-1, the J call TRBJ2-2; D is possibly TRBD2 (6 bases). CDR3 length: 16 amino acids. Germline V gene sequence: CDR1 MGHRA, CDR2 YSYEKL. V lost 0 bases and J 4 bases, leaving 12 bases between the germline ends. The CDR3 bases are TGCGCCAGCAGCCAAGATCGCGGAGCGGGCACCGGGGAGCTGTTTTTT. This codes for CASSQDRGAGTGELFF.

CDR3 region: CACERSRGGYTF. DNA for the CDR3: TGTGCCTGCGAGAGGTCTAGGGGTGGCTACACCTTC. The chain has TRBV28 and TRBJ1-2; D possibly corresponds to TRBD1 (5 bases). V was shortened by 11 bases and J by 7 bases, with 17 bases between the two germline ends. Germline V gene sequence: CDR1 MDHEN, CDR2 SYDVKM. The CDR3 is made up of 12 amino acids.

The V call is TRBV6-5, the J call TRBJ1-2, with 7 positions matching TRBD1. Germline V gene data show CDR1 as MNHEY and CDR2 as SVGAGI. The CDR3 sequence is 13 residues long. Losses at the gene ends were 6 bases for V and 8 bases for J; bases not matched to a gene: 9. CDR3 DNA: TGTGCCAGCAGGGACAGGTCCCAGGGGGGCTACACCTTC. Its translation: CASRDRSQGGYTF.

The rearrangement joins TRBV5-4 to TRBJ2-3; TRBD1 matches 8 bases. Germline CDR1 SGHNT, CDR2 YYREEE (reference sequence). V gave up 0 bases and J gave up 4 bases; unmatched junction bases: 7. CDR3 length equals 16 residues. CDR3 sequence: CASSLDTGGLADTQYF. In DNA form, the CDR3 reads TGTGCCAGCAGCTTGGACACAGGGGGGCTGGCAGATACGCAGTATTTT.

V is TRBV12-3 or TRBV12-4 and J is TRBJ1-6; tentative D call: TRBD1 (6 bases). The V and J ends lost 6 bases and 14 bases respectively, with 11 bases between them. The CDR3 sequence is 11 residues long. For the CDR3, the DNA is TGTGCCAGCAGGATACAGGGCACCCTCCACTTT. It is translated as CASRIQGTLHF.

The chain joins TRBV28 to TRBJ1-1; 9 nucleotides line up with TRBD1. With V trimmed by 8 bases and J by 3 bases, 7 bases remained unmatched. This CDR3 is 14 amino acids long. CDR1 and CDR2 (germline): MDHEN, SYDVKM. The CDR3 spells CASGMGQGHTEAFF. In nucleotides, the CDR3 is TGTGCCAGCGGGATGGGACAGGGACACACTGAAGCTTTCTTT.

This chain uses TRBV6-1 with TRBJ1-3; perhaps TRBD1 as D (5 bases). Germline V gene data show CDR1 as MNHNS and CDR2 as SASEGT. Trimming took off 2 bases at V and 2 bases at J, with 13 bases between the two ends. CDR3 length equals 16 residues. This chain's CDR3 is CASSETMAGAGNTIYF. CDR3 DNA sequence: TGTGCCAGCAGTGAAACAATGGCGGGGGCTGGAAACACCATATATTTT.

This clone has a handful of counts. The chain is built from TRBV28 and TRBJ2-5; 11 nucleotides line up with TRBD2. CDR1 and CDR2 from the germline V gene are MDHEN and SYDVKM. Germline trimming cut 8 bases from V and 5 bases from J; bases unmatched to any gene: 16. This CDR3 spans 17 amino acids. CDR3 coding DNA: TGTGCCAGCGCATCAGGGGACTGGACTAGCGGGCGGGAGACCCAGTACTTC. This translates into CASASGDWTSGRETQYF.

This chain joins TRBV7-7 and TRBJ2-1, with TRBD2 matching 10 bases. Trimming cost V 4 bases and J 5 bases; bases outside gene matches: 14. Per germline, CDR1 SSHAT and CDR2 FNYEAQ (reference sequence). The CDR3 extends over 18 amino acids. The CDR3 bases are TGTGCCAGCAGCTCATTTCTTGGGCTAGCGGGAGTCCACAATGAGCAGTTCTTC. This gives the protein CASSSFLGLAGVHNEQFF.

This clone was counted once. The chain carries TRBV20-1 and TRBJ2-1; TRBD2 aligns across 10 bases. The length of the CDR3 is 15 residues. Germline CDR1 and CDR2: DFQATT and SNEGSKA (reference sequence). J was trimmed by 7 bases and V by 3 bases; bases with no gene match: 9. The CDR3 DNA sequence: TGCAGTGCTAGTTCCAGCGGGAGGGCCTTAAATGAGCAGTTCTTC. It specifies CSASSSGRALNEQFF.

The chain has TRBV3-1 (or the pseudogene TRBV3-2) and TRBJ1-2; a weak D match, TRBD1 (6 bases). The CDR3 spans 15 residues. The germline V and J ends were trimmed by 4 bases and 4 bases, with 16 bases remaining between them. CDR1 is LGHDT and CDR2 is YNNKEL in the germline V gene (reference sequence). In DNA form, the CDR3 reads TGTGCCAGCAGCCCCGCGGGGGCAGGCTTCTATGGCTACACCTTC. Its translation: CASSPAGAGFYGYTF.

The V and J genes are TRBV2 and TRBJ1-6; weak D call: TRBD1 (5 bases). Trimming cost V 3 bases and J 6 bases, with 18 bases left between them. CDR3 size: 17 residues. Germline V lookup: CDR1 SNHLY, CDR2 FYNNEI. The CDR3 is CASSEAFRGISNSPLHF. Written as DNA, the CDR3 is TGTGCCAGCAGTGAGGCTTTTAGGGGAATCAGTAATTCACCCCTCCACTTT.

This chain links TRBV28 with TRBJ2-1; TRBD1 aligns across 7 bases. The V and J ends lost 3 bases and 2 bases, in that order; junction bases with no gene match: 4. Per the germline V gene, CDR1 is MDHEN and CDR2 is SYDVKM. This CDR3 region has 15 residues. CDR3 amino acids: CASSLTTGPYNEQFF. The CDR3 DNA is TGTGCCAGCAGTTTGACGACAGGGCCCTACAATGAGCAGTTCTTC.

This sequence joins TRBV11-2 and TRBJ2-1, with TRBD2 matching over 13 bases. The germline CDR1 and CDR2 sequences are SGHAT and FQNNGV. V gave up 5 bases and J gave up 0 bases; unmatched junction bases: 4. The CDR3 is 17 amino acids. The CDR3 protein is CASSAGLAGSSYNEQFF. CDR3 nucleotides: TGTGCCAGCAGCGCGGGACTAGCGGGATCCTCCTACAATGAGCAGTTCTTC.